One sample yielded the 20 T cell receptor beta chains listed below, sequenced in a study of regulatory T cells in long-lasting Graves disease. Researchers made TCR beta libraries by using iRepertoire HTBI primers and running Arm-PCR on CDR3 regions. Each CDR3 protein is one row after TCRdb ran MiXCR on the multiplex PCR reads. The sample yields some 340,000 distinct CDR3 sequences, roughly 10% seen once. Time point described: newly diagnosed GD, antithyroid drugs for less than 3 months. Following extraction of RNA from PBMCs, that RNA was used to make the TCR library. The same sample was also used in a study of T cells in Graves' hyperthyroidism and ophthalmopathy.

The material sequenced was peripheral blood mononuclear cells (PBMCs), taken at new diagnosis, from a patient treated with antithyroid drugs. These receptor sequences come from a woman in her late teens or twenties with Graves disease.

This clonotype was seen at least ten times. The chain is built from TRBV7-2 and TRBJ1-3; D possibly corresponds to TRBD1 (5 bases). The CDR3 has 16 residues. With 2 bases removed from V and 3 bases from J, the gap between germline ends came to 14 bases. Germline CDR1 reads SGHTA; CDR2 reads FQGNSA. The CDR3 DNA is TGTGCCAGCAGCTTAAACCCCCGACAGATTGGAAACACCATATATTTT. Its protein is CASSLNPRQIGNTIYF.

There are many counts of this clonotype. The chain carries TRBV7-2 and TRBJ1-2; D call uncertain. Trimming stripped 4 bases from V and 0 bases from J, with 9 bases between. Germline CDR1 and CDR2: SGHTA and FQGNSA. This CDR3 contains 14 residues. The CDR3 bases are TGTGCCAGCAGCTCCCGGGCCACTAACTATGGCTACACCTTC. Protein product: CASSSRATNYGYTF.

This clonotype was detected ten times or more. The chain carries TRBV12-3 or TRBV12-4 and TRBJ1-1, with D maybe TRBD1 (6 bases). Trimming took 6 bases from V and 11 from J, leaving 16 bases between them. CDR3 length: 12 amino acids. CDR3 region: CASRTGPKAAFF. For the CDR3, the DNA is TGTGCCAGCAGGACAGGTCCCAAGGCGGCTTTCTTT.

In its sample, this clonotype was seen many times. This chain connects TRBV7-9 to TRBJ2-1; perhaps TRBD2 as D (5 bases). Germline lookup yields CDR1 SEHNR and CDR2 FQNEAQ (reference sequence). This CDR3 comprises 17 residues. The V end was cut by 4 bases, the J end by 7 bases, with 23 bases between. The CDR3 sequence is CASSSQLRSSIGNEQFF. The CDR3 coding sequence is TGTGCCAGCAGCTCCCAGCTCCGATCTAGCATCGGTAATGAGCAGTTCTTC.

The chain combines TRBV7-2 with TRBJ1-1; tentatively, D is TRBD1 (5 bases). Looked up from germline, CDR1 is SGHTA and CDR2 is FQGNSA. V lost 5 bases and J 0 bases, leaving 19 bases between the germline ends. This CDR3 comprises 17 residues. The DNA of the CDR3 is TGTGCCAGCAGCCCGGGACCTGTGGGAGGCATGAACACTGAAGCTTTCTTT. Its protein product is CASSPGPVGGMNTEAFF.

The chain employs TRBV12-3 or TRBV12-4 and TRBJ1-2; the D is unclear. The V end lost 6 bases, the J end lost 0 bases, and 11 bases lay between the germline ends. This CDR3 is built from 14 residues. CDR3 loop: CASRAASANYGYTF. CDR3 nucleotide sequence: TGTGCCAGCAGGGCAGCTTCAGCTAACTATGGCTACACCTTC.

There are many counts of this clonotype. V is TRBV28 and J is TRBJ2-1; 10 bases match TRBD2. This CDR3 comprises 14 residues. Trimming removed 5 bases from V and 7 bases from J; junction bases left unmatched: 5. Germline loops: CDR1 MDHEN, CDR2 SYDVKM. CDR3 sequence: CASSLLAGVNEQFF. For the CDR3, the DNA is TGTGCCAGCAGTCTTCTAGCGGGGGTTAATGAGCAGTTCTTC.

The chain's CDR3 is CASSLSGGLDHEQYF. CDR3 sequence (DNA): TGTGCCAGCAGTCTTAGCGGGGGCCTAGATCACGAGCAGTACTTC. V and J are TRBV12-3 or TRBV12-4 and TRBJ2-7; TRBD2 matches at 9 bases. The V and J ends lost 5 bases and 5 bases, in that order; junction bases with no gene match: 10. CDR3 length: 15 amino acids.

The V call is TRBV19, the J call TRBJ2-1; the match to TRBD2 covers 13 bases. The germline V gene encodes CDR1 LNHDA and CDR2 SQIVND (reference sequence). Trimming removed 0 bases from V and 4 bases from J; junction bases left unmatched: 6. CDR3 length: 18 amino acids. CDR3 protein: CASSIDRLAGGVYNEQFF. The CDR3 region has the DNA TGTGCCAGTAGTATAGATCGACTAGCGGGGGGAGTATACAATGAGCAGTTCTTC.

The V gene is TRBV20-1, the J gene TRBJ1-1; D possibly corresponds to TRBD1 (5 bases). This CDR3 is 13 amino acids long. Per germline, CDR1 DFQATT and CDR2 SNEGSKA (reference sequence). CDR3 DNA sequence: TGCAGGGTCGACAGATTAGAGAACACTGAAGCTTTCTTT. Translated: CRVDRLENTEAFF.

For this clonotype: With a much larger clone just one base away, this may be a read error. V is TRBV27 and J is TRBJ2-7, with 11 positions matching TRBD2. V lost 6 bases, J lost 0 bases, and 1 base stayed unmatched. Germline CDR1 reads MNHEY; CDR2 reads SMNVEV (reference sequence). This CDR3 has 14 residues. CDR3 DNA: TGTGCCAGCAGACTAGCGGGAGCCTCCTACGAGCAGTACTTC. Amino acids: CASRLAGASYEQYF.

This clonotype has a count of ten or more. The chain couples TRBV2 to TRBJ2-2; D is unresolved. CDR3 length equals 14 residues. The V end lost 2 bases, the J end lost 5 bases, and 9 bases lay between the germline ends. Germline CDR1 and CDR2: SNHLY and FYNNEI. The CDR3 loop reads CASSEQDPTGELFF. CDR3 DNA sequence: TGTGCCAGCAGTGAACAGGACCCGACCGGGGAGCTGTTTTTT.

Many counts were recorded for this clonotype. CDR3 sequence (DNA): TGTGCTAGTGGCACCTCATGGGAGAACTATGGCTACACCTTC. The encoded protein is CASGTSWENYGYTF. The chain carries TRBV12-5 and TRBJ1-2; the D is unclear. Germline lookup yields CDR1 LGHNT and CDR2 FRNRAP. Trimming cost V 6 bases and J 2 bases, with 13 bases left between them. The CDR3 consists of 14 residues.

This clonotype was observed at least ten times. The V call is TRBV7-2, the J call TRBJ2-1; D gene uncertain. V was cut by 2 bases and J by 8 bases, with 7 bases left in between. CDR1 is SGHTA and CDR2 is FQGNSA in the germline V gene. This CDR3 is built from 12 residues. The CDR3: CASSLLADEQFF. The DNA of the CDR3 is TGTGCCAGCAGCTTATTAGCCGATGAGCAGTTCTTC.

The chain combines TRBV4-3 with TRBJ2-5; TRBD1 agrees at 10 bases. Germline loops: CDR1 LGHNA, CDR2 YSLEER. V shed 0 bases, J shed 5 bases, and the junction held 6 bases outside the gene matches. The CDR3 length is 16 residues. For the CDR3, the DNA is TGCGCCAGCAGCCAAGAAGGGACAGGGGCGGTGGAGACCCAGTACTTC. Translated: CASSQEGTGAVETQYF.

This clonotype was seen ten or more times. V and J are TRBV12-5 and TRBJ1-5, with D unclear. CDR1 is LGHNT, CDR2 FRNRAP, per germline. The V end was cut by 1 base, the J end by 8 bases, with 9 bases between. This CDR3 contains 13 residues. CDR3 protein: CASGLGILEPQHF. The CDR3 DNA reads TGTGCTAGTGGTTTGGGGATCCTCGAGCCCCAGCATTTT.

A few counts support this clonotype. The rearrangement uses TRBV20-1 and TRBJ2-3; D is unclear. Germline CDR1 is DFQATT and CDR2 is SNEGSKA (reference sequence). V lost 0 bases and J 3 bases, leaving 13 bases between the germline ends. CDR3 size: 15 residues. For the CDR3, the DNA is TGCAGTGCTAGAGATCCCGTCCTGGGTACAGATACGCAGTATTTT. This encodes CSARDPVLGTDTQYF.

This clonotype showed up many times. The V gene is TRBV5-1, the J gene TRBJ2-7; the D is unclear. The CDR3 is 18 residues long. Trimming shortened V by 7 bases and J by 6 bases, and 32 bases separated the two germline ends. CDR1 is SGHRS, CDR2 YFSETQ, per germline. CDR3 protein: CASEPHPTVHLKKIEQYV. In nucleotides, the CDR3 is TGCGCCAGCGAACCACATCCGACCGTCCACCTAAAAAAAATCGAGCAGTACGTC.

This clonotype has a count of ten or more. This sequence joins TRBV7-2 and TRBJ2-1; 9 bases match TRBD2. The CDR3 is 17 residues long. Germline V gives CDR1 SGHTA, CDR2 FQGNSA. V shed 1 base, J shed 2 bases, and the junction held 6 bases outside the gene matches. The CDR3 loop reads CASSLDPAGGAYNEQFF. The CDR3 region has the DNA TGTGCCAGCAGCTTAGATCCAGCGGGAGGCGCCTACAATGAGCAGTTCTTC.

This clonotype has only a few counts. The chain uses TRBV20-1 and TRBJ1-2; D unresolved. CDR1 and CDR2 from the germline V gene are DFQATT and SNEGSKA (reference sequence). The CDR3 contains 14 residues. The V gene lost 1 base and the J gene lost 4 bases, with 13 bases spanning the gap. DNA for the CDR3: TGCAGTGCTAGAGGGTCGAGGGAAGGCTATGGCTACACCTTC. Protein product: CSARGSREGYGYTF.